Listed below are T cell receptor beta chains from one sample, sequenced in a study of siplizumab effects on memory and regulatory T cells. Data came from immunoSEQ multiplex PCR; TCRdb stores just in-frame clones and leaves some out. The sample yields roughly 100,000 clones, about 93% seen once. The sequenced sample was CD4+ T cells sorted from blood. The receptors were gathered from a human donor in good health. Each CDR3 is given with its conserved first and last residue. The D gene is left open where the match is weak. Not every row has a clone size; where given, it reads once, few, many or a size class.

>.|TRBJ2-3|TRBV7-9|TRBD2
TGTGCCAGCAGCTTACTAGCGGTGGGCACAGATACGCAGTATTTT
CASSLLAVGTDTQYF
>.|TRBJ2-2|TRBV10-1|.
TGCGCCAGCAGTGAGTCATCAGGCGGAGGAACCGGGGAGCTGTTTTTT
CASSESSGGGTGELFF
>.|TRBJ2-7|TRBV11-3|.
TGTGCCAGCAGCTCCTCTGGAGGAGGCGGTATGGCCGGTTACGAGCAGTACTTC
CASSSSGGGGMAGYEQYF
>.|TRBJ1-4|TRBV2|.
TGTGCCAGCCTCGCGGGCCGCCTTGAAAAACTGTTTTTT
CASLAGRLEKLFF
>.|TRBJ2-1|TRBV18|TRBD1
TGTGCCAGCTCACCAGGGGACAGCCCCTACAATGAGCAGTTCTTC
CASSPGDSPYNEQFF
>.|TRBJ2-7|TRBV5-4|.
TGTGCCAGCAGCCCCGCGGGATCCTACGAGCAGTACTTC
CASSPAGSYEQYF
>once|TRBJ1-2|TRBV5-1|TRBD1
TGCGCCAGCAGCACCGGGACAGGGGGCCGCGATGGCTACACCTTC
CASSTGTGGRDGYTF
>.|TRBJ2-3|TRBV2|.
TGTGCCAGCAGTGAACGCACTAGAGTAGGAGATACGCAGTATTTT
CASSERTRVGDTQYF
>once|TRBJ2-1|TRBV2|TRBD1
TGTGCCAGCAGTAACCCAGGGGGCAATGAGCAGTTCTTC
CASSNPGGNEQFF
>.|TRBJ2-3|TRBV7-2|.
TGTGCCAGCAGCTTTCCCGGGAGCACAGATACGCAGTATTTT
CASSFPGSTDTQYF
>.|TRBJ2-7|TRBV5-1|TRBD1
TGCGCCAGCAGCTTGTCTCAGGACAGGGTTGCCGAGCAGTACTTC
CASSLSQDRVAEQYF
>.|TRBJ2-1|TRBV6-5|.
TGTGCCAGCAGTTACAGGGTAAGCTCCTACAATGAGCAGTTCTTC
CASSYRVSSYNEQFF
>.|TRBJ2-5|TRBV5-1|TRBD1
TGCGCCAGCAGCACTGGGACAGCACAAGAGACCCAGTACTTC
CASSTGTAQETQYF
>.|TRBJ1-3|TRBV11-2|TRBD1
TGTGCCAGCAGACCCGGGACAGGACCTACCTCTGGAAACACCATATATTTT
CASRPGTGPTSGNTIYF
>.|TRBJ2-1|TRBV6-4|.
TGTGCCAGCAGTGACTCGATAGGGGCGGGGAGGAGCTCCTACAATGAGCAGTTCTTC
CASSDSIGAGRSSYNEQFF
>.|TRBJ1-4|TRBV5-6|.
TGTGCCAGCAGCTTGGCTCCGGGACTGGGTGAAAAACTGTTTTTT
CASSLAPGLGEKLFF
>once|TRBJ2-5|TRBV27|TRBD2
TGTGCCAGCAGTTTATCGCGGGGGGCCTCAGAGACCCAGTACTTC
CASSLSRGASETQYF
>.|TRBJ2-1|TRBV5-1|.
TGCGCCAGCAGCTTAACGGGAGTCTCCTACAATGAGCAGTTCTTC
CASSLTGVSYNEQFF
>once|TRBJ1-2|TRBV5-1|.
TGCGCCAGCAGCTTGGGGGACAATAACTATGGCTACACCTTC
CASSLGDNNYGYTF
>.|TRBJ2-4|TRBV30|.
TGTGCCGGTAGAACCAAAAACATTCAGTACTTC
CAGRTKNIQYF
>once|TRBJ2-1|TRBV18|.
TGTGCCAGCTCACCGCCATCTGGGACTGCAAGCAATGAGCAGTTCTTC
CASSPPSGTASNEQFF
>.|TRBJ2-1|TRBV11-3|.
TGTGCCAGCAGCTTAGATCCCCGGGCTGAGCAGTTCTTC
CASSLDPRAEQFF
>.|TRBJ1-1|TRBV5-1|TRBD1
TGCGCCAGCAGTCGGGTCCTACAGGGGGAGGCTGAAGCTTTCTTT
CASSRVLQGEAEAFF